This TCR beta chain was sequenced during a study of T cells in Graves' hyperthyroidism and ophthalmopathy. Germline V CDR1 and CDR2: DFQATT, SNEGSKA (reference sequence). Trimming cost V 3 bases and J 2 bases; bases outside gene matches: 10. The CDR3 length is 17 residues. Points on this clonotype: Its antigen is not known.

From RNA transcripts, TCR beta CDR3 regions were amplified. The primer set for the first-round RT-PCR of the TCR CDR3 was HTBI. One entry per CDR3 protein results from TCRdb running MiXCR on the multiplex PCR reads. The sample has 400,000 to 600,000 distinct CDR3 sequences; more than 15% are singletons. Study results and caveats: Most expanded thyroid clonotypes above 0.001 recurred in blood.

The receptor was derived from a woman younger than 45 with Graves' ophthalmopathy. V gene TRBV20-1 combines with J gene TRBJ2-5, with 12 bases aligning to TRBD2. The sample consisted of blood. CDR3 residues: CSASGLASGRGQETQYF. Here the CDR3 DNA reads TGCAGTGCTAGTGGTCTGGCTAGCGGGAGGGGGCAAGAGACCCAGTACTTC.